The rows below give T cell receptor beta chains drawn from one sample of a study of T cell changes during pregnancy in multiple sclerosis. Profiling relied on immunoSEQ multiplex PCR, and the TCRdb table lists in-frame clones only, not all of them. The table includes tens of thousands of clones, roughly 90% detected once. The source material was CD8+ T cells from peripheral blood mononuclear cells, sampled after pregnancy. Receptors originate from a female donor with multiple sclerosis, enrolled in a pregnancy study. The CDR3 runs from the conserved cysteine through the conserved F or W. The D gene is left open where the match is weak. Rows give clone size only sometimes, using once, few, many, or a class for an expanded clone.

j_call,d_call,clone_size,v_call,cdr3_nt,cdr3_aa
TRBJ2-7,TRBD1,-,TRBV5-5,TGTGCCAGCAGCCAAGGGACAGGGCTCGCCTACGAGCAGTACTTC,CASSQGTGLAYEQYF
TRBJ2-1,-,-,TRBV6-5,TGTGCCAGCAGTTATCAGGGAATCTACAATGAGCAGTTCTTC,CASSYQGIYNEQFF
TRBJ2-1,TRBD2,-,TRBV27,TGTGCCAGCAGTTTGGGACTAGCGGGGGACAATGAGCAGTTCTTC,CASSLGLAGDNEQFF
TRBJ1-1,TRBD1,-,TRBV6-4,TGTGCCAGCAGTGACTCGACAGGGGGCACTGAAGCTTTCTTT,CASSDSTGGTEAFF
TRBJ2-7,TRBD2,once,TRBV27,TGTGCCAGCAGCCCCAGCGGGACTAGCGGGGCCTACGAGCAGTACTTC,CASSPSGTSGAYEQYF
TRBJ1-4,TRBD1,-,TRBV4-3,TGCGCCAGCAGCCAAGAAGGACAGGGGACTGAAAAACTGTTTTTT,CASSQEGQGTEKLFF
TRBJ1-2,TRBD1,once,TRBV4-3,TGCGCCAGCAGCCAAGATTACGGGGGGGGGACAGGGGGCACTAGGGACTATGGCTACACCTTC,CASSQDYGGGTGGTRDYGYTF
TRBJ1-1,TRBD1,-,TRBV7-3,TGTGCCAGCAGCTTGACAGGGGGCGAGAACACTGAAGCTTTCTTT,CASSLTGGENTEAFF
TRBJ1-2,-,-,TRBV10-3,TGTGCCATCAGTCCCCTCCAGTATAACTATGGCTACACCTTC,CAISPLQYNYGYTF
TRBJ2-1,-,-,TRBV9,TGTGCCAGCAGCGCAGGAATGATGGTTGAGCAGTTCTTC,CASSAGMMVEQFF
TRBJ2-5,-,-,TRBV4-1,TGCGCCAGCAGCGGACAGCAAGAGACCCAGTACTTC,CASSGQQETQYF
TRBJ2-7,TRBD2,once,TRBV27,TGTGCCAGCAGTTCCAGCGGGGACTACGAGCAGTACTTC,CASSSSGDYEQYF
TRBJ2-5,TRBD2,-,TRBV27,TGTGCCAGCAGTTTTGTTGCGGGGGGCCCACAAGAGACCCAGTACTTC,CASSFVAGGPQETQYF
TRBJ1-2,TRBD1,-,TRBV9,TGTGCCAGCAGCGTAGAGGGGGGGGTTAACAGGGGGCTGAACTATGGCTACACCTTC,CASSVEGGVNRGLNYGYTF
TRBJ2-7,-,-,TRBV27,TGTGCCAGCATCGCTTTGGACTCAGCCTACGAGCAGTACTTC,CASIALDSAYEQYF
TRBJ1-2,TRBD1,-,TRBV5-6,TGTGCCAGCAGCAGGGGGACAGGGGGCGCGAATGGCTACACCTTC,CASSRGTGGANGYTF
TRBJ1-2,-,-,TRBV9,TGTGCCAGCAGCGTAGCTGAAGGGGGAGGGAATGGCTACACCTTC,CASSVAEGGGNGYTF
TRBJ2-1,TRBD2,-,TRBV9,TGTGCCAGCAGTTCCGCCGGGACTAGCGTTGGTAATGAGCAGTTCTTC,CASSSAGTSVGNEQFF
TRBJ1-1,TRBD1,-,TRBV7-3,TGTGCCAGCAGCTCGGGACAGGGGGCGGTGAACACTGAAGCTTTCTTT,CASSSGQGAVNTEAFF
TRBJ2-5,-,-,TRBV14,TGTGCCAGCAGCCGATTTCGACAGCCCCAAGAGACCCAGTACTTC,CASSRFRQPQETQYF
TRBJ2-7,TRBD1,-,TRBV18,TGTGCCAGCTCACCATCGAGTCCCCGGACAGGGGCGGGCGAGCAGTACTTC,CASSPSSPRTGAGEQYF
TRBJ2-2,TRBD2,-,TRBV2,TGTGCCAGCAGTGTAAGTTTTAGCGGGGGTGCCGGGGAGCTGTTTTTT,CASSVSFSGGAGELFF
TRBJ1-2,TRBD1,-,TRBV5-6,TGTGCCAGCAGCTTCGGGGACAGCTTCTATGGCTACACCTTC,CASSFGDSFYGYTF
TRBJ2-7,TRBD1,-,TRBV5-8,TGTGCCAGCAGCGGATCCACAGGGGGCTACCACGAGCAGTACTTC,CASSGSTGGYHEQYF
TRBJ2-3,TRBD2,-,TRBV30,TGTGCCTGGAGCGTTAGCGGGGGATATACAGATACGCAGTATTTT,CAWSVSGGYTDTQYF
TRBJ2-3,TRBD2,-,TRBV7-9,TGTGCCAGCAGCTTCCCGAAGCGGGGGGTTTCAGATACGCAGTATTTT,CASSFPKRGVSDTQYF
TRBJ1-2,TRBD1,-,TRBV14,TGTGCCAGCAGCCCCGGGACAGCGGGCTACACCTTC,CASSPGTAGYTF
TRBJ2-3,TRBD2,-,TRBV10-2,TGCGCCAGCGCTAGCGGGGGGGGTTTTGGGACAGATACGCAGTATTTT,CASASGGGFGTDTQYF
TRBJ1-2,TRBD1,-,TRBV10-3,TGTGCCATAGGGACAGGCTTTAACTATGGCTACACCTTC,CAIGTGFNYGYTF
TRBJ2-1,TRBD2,-,TRBV7-3,TGTGCCAGCAGCCCCCACGGACTAGCGGGGGGGCCGAATGAGCAGTTCTTC,CASSPHGLAGGPNEQFF
TRBJ2-7,TRBD2,-,TRBV9,TGTGCCAGCAGCGTTACTAGCGGGCCTTTCTACGAGCAGTACTTC,CASSVTSGPFYEQYF
TRBJ1-2,TRBD1,-,TRBV27,TGTGCCAGCAGTTTATCTGGGACAGAGTATGGCTACACCTTC,CASSLSGTEYGYTF
TRBJ1-2,-,-,TRBV9,TGTGCCAGCAGCGCCGGGGGAGGGCCCAACTATGGCTACACCTTC,CASSAGGGPNYGYTF
TRBJ1-2,TRBD1,-,TRBV19,TGTGCCAGTAGTATAGATCGGGGACAGGGGAAGGGCTACACCTTC,CASSIDRGQGKGYTF
TRBJ2-7,-,-,TRBV27,TGTGCCACTATGTCTGGTGCTGTGTCCTACGAGCAGTACTTC,CATMSGAVSYEQYF
TRBJ2-1,-,-,TRBV7-9,TGTGCCAGCACCGAAGCCGGGTACAATGAGCAGTTCTTC,CASTEAGYNEQFF
TRBJ1-2,-,-,TRBV9,TGTGCCAGCAGCGTAGGGGGGGACTATGGCTACACCTTC,CASSVGGDYGYTF
TRBJ1-5,TRBD1,large,TRBV4-2,TGTGCCAGCAGCCAAGATGGGGCGGGACAGCCCCAGCCCCAGCATTTT,CASSQDGAGQPQPQHF
TRBJ2-3,TRBD1,-,TRBV7-9,TGTGCCAGCAGCTCCGGGACAGAGAGCACAGATACGCAGTATTTT,CASSSGTESTDTQYF
TRBJ2-7,TRBD2,-,TRBV7-2,TGTGCCAGCAGCTTTCGAGCGGGGGTGGACGAGCAGTACTTC,CASSFRAGVDEQYF
TRBJ1-4,TRBD1,-,TRBV30,TGTGCCTGGATCTCATCCCGGACAGACAGGGTGGGAAAACTGTTTTTT,CAWISSRTDRVGKLFF
TRBJ1-2,-,-,TRBV4-3,TGCGCCAGCAGCCCCGAGGGGAGGGGTAACTATGGCTACACCTTC,CASSPEGRGNYGYTF
TRBJ1-6,TRBD1,-,TRBV9,TGTGCCAGCAGCGTAGCCGGAGGGGGCAGTTCACCCCTCCACTTT,CASSVAGGGSSPLHF
TRBJ1-2,-,-,TRBV7-9,TGTGCCAGCAGCTCCCTGACAGCAACCTATGGCTACACCTTC,CASSSLTATYGYTF
TRBJ2-2,-,-,TRBV6-4,TGTGCCAGCAGCCCTGACACCGGGGAGCTGTTTTTT,CASSPDTGELFF
TRBJ1-1,TRBD1,-,TRBV7-3,TGTGCCAGCAGCCGACAGGGGGGAGATCTAAACACTGAAGCTTTCTTT,CASSRQGGDLNTEAFF
TRBJ1-6,-,-,TRBV4-3,TGCGCCAGCAGCCAAGATGTAGGGGGGGGCAATTCACCCCTCCACTTT,CASSQDVGGGNSPLHF
TRBJ1-1,-,-,TRBV4-3,TGCGCCAGCAGCTCCCGCAGGACAGTTAACACTGAAGCTTTCTTT,CASSSRRTVNTEAFF
TRBJ2-7,-,-,TRBV4-1,TGCGCCAGCAGCCAAGATATAGGAGGGCTATTCTACGAGCAGTACTTC,CASSQDIGGLFYEQYF
TRBJ2-7,TRBD1,-,TRBV10-2,TGCGCCAGCAGTTGGACAGGGGATAGCTCCTACGAGCAGTACTTC,CASSWTGDSSYEQYF
TRBJ2-1,TRBD2,-,TRBV9,TGTGCCAGCAGCGCAGGGACTAGCGGGGGAGATGAGCAGTTCTTC,CASSAGTSGGDEQFF
TRBJ1-1,TRBD1,-,TRBV19,TGTGCCAGTAGTCCAGGACAGGGACTGAACACTGAAGCTTTCTTT,CASSPGQGLNTEAFF
TRBJ2-7,TRBD1,-,TRBV2,TGTGCCAGGGACGGACAGGGGCGACCTCGGGAGCAGTACTTC,CARDGQGRPREQYF
TRBJ1-6,-,-,TRBV11-2,TGTGCCAGCAGTAGGGGAGGAAATTCACCCCTCCACTTT,CASSRGGNSPLHF
TRBJ2-1,TRBD1,-,TRBV7-6,TGTGCCAGCAGCTTAGAAGGAGCTGGGACAGGGGGTCCCTCGGAGCAGTTCTTC,CASSLEGAGTGGPSEQFF